The rows below give T cell receptor beta chains drawn from one sample of a study of Ad26.COV2.S vaccination and SARS-CoV-2 variants. Only in-frame clones appear in the TCRdb table, and some are missing; sequencing was by immunoSEQ multiplex PCR. The sample includes fewer than 800,000 clones, 89% of them seen just once. The specimen comprised peripheral blood, sampled in a trial of Ad26.COV2.S vaccine versus placebo. Every receptor here comes from a person aged 18 to 65 who received the Ad26.COV2.S COVID-19 vaccine or a placebo. The CDR3 runs from the conserved cysteine through the conserved F or W.

v_gene,j_gene,CDR3aa
TRBV11-1,TRBJ2-3,CASSPERADTQYF
TRBV4-3,TRBJ2-2,CASSQLSGAEIGELFF
TRBV20-1,TRBJ1-1,CSASIGRAAFF
TRBV4-1,TRBJ2-3,CASSQGTGVRTDTQYF
TRBV5-1,TRBJ2-3,CASSSRTVSTDTQYF
TRBV30,TRBJ1-1,CAWTRGDTEAFF
TRBV6-5,TRBJ1-2,CASSYQEAYGYTF
TRBV5-8,TRBJ2-2,CASRWGASTGELFF
TRBV6-5,TRBJ1-2,CASSYSRRTGYGYTF
TRBV5-5,TRBJ2-5,CASSLLTAAGETQYF
TRBV7-2,TRBJ2-3,CASSRRTYTDTQYF
TRBV19,TRBJ1-1,CASKETGRYTEAFF
TRBV20-1,TRBJ2-7,CSALGQYEQYF
TRBV6-5,TRBJ1-6,CASAFYNSPLHF
TRBV6-2/TRBV6-3,TRBJ1-5,CASSYLTGTGGALGNQPQHF
TRBV19,TRBJ1-3,CASRLMTGTGNTIYF
TRBV2,TRBJ1-4,CASSRGQGPFGKLFF
TRBV2,TRBJ2-1,CASSEASGEQFF
TRBV4-1,TRBJ1-5,CASSQDTAGQPQHF
TRBV19,TRBJ2-3,CASSSQGLAGTSTDTQYF
TRBV3-1/TRBV3-2,TRBJ1-3,CASSRQAHSGNTIYF
TRBV12-3/TRBV12-4,TRBJ2-5,CASSLQHQETQYF
TRBV30,TRBJ1-4,CAWSPSGVANEKLFF
TRBV7-9,TRBJ2-1,CASSPRPFSGRGDNEQFF
TRBV6-5,TRBJ2-7,CASSSGTGPLAQYF
TRBV5-1,TRBJ2-6,CASSSPSGVGANVLTF
TRBV4-2,TRBJ1-2,CASSQEESPNYGYTF
TRBV2,TRBJ2-1,CASTPSDRGSEQFF
TRBV5-1,TRBJ1-4,CATRRTVNEKLFF
TRBV19,TRBJ2-3,CASSISREMAQYF
TRBV6-6,TRBJ1-5,CASSYSFGQPQHF
TRBV7-8,TRBJ2-7,CASSFLRHYEQYF
TRBV11-2,TRBJ2-4,CASSPGTDLSVAKNIQYF
TRBV7-2,TRBJ1-6,CASSLGGGHSLHF
TRBV29-1,TRBJ1-2,CSVSWRTDHGYTF
TRBV5-1,TRBJ2-7,CASSLRGNLYEQYF
TRBV5-4,TRBJ1-2,CASSLGDRLDYGYTF
TRBV19,TRBJ1-5,CASSKSPAPPYSNQPQHF
TRBV4-2,TRBJ2-7,CASSQDWTSGGSLWYEQYF
TRBV9,TRBJ2-5,CASSPGTSGIETQYF
TRBV5-1,TRBJ2-2,CASSLGGTNTGELFF
TRBV11-2,TRBJ2-5,CASSLGQQETQYF
TRBV6-5,TRBJ2-7,CASSYATGGSYEQYF
TRBV13,TRBJ2-5,CASSLDSQETQYF
TRBV29-1,TRBJ1-5,CSVEVDSNQPQHF
TRBV27,TRBJ2-7,CASGTSEVHEQYF
TRBV25-1,TRBJ2-3,CASSGTSSSRSDTQYF
TRBV13,TRBJ1-2,CASSLAGGYGYTF
TRBV18,TRBJ1-3,CASSPRADRGNSGNTIYF
TRBV4-2,TRBJ2-7,CASSQPGEGYEQYF
TRBV30,TRBJ2-7,CAWSRMVTYEQYF